This entry lists 8 T cell receptor beta chains sequenced from one sample in a study of control samples from healthy donors and cancer patients. Assay: immunoSEQ multiplex PCR; the TCRdb copy retains only in-frame clones and omits some. The sample yields over 150,000 clones, approximately 92% seen once. Sequenced input: blood. The receptors originated from a man aged 18 to 30 in good health.

This chain joins TRBV6-5 and TRBJ1-1; the D is unclear. The germline V gene encodes CDR1 MNHEY and CDR2 SVGAGI. V was trimmed by 8 bases and J by 3 bases, leaving 19 bases between them. The CDR3 sequence is 15 residues long. The CDR3 loop reads CASARGPVEYTEAFF. DNA of the CDR3: TGTGCCAGCGCTCGTGGTCCGGTGGAGTACACTGAAGCTTTCTTT.

DNA for the CDR3: TGTGCCAGCAGCCAACCCCAGATGGGGGCGCATGACGAGCAGTACTTC. It is translated as CASSQPQMGAHDEQYF. The chain has TRBV14 and TRBJ2-7; a possible D gene is TRBD1 (6 bases). From germline, CDR1 is SGHDN and CDR2 FVKESK. The germline V and J ends were trimmed by 2 bases and 5 bases, with 19 bases remaining between them. The CDR3 totals 16 residues.

The chain has TRBV9 and TRBJ2-3, with TRBD2 matching 11 bases. The germline V gene has CDR1 SGDLS and CDR2 YYNGEE. The trim removed 3 bases at V and 5 bases at J, leaving 2 bases unmatched. This CDR3 is 14 amino acids long. The DNA for the CDR3 is TGTGCCAGCAGCGCCGGGACTAGCGGAGATACGCAGTATTTT. It yields the protein CASSAGTSGDTQYF.

The gene calls are TRBV7-9 and TRBJ2-7; possibly TRBD2 for D (6 bases). The CDR3 totals 14 residues. Trimming cost V 5 bases and J 3 bases, with 14 bases left between them. Germline assignment: CDR1 SEHNR and CDR2 FQNEAQ (reference sequence). CDR3 residues: CASSPGTGDYEQYF. Here the CDR3 DNA reads TGTGCCAGCAGCCCCGGGACTGGAGACTACGAGCAGTACTTC.

This clone appeared a single time. The chain employs TRBV7-8 and TRBJ2-4; 8 bases align to TRBD2. CDR3 length equals 19 residues. The germline gives CDR1 SGHVS, CDR2 FQNEAQ. V lost 1 base, J lost 5 bases, and 16 bases stayed unmatched. Here the CDR3 reads CASSLDLLRRGGVENIQYF. In DNA, the CDR3 is TGTGCCAGCAGCTTAGATCTCCTCCGACGGGGGGGAGTCGAAAACATTCAGTACTTC.

The V call is TRBV30, the J call TRBJ1-1; the D is unclear. Trimming took 5 bases from V and 0 from J, leaving 10 bases between them. In germline, CDR1 is GTSNPN, CDR2 SVGIG (reference sequence). This CDR3 contains 13 residues. CDR3 region: CAWGGRLNTEAFF. CDR3 sequence (DNA): TGTGCCTGGGGCGGACGGTTGAACACTGAAGCTTTCTTT.

This chain links TRBV27 with TRBJ2-7, with a tentative D call TRBD2 (6 bases). CDR1 is MNHEY, CDR2 SMNVEV, per germline (reference sequence). V was cut by 2 bases and J by 2 bases, with 13 bases left in between. The CDR3 has 15 residues. CDR3 residues: CASSLTGSGAYEQYF. CDR3 nucleotide sequence: TGTGCCAGCAGTTTAACGGGTAGCGGCGCCTACGAGCAGTACTTC.

The chain couples TRBV6-1 to TRBJ1-5; 8 bases line up with TRBD1. This CDR3 spans 15 amino acids. V lost 0 bases to trimming and J lost 7 bases; unmatched junction nucleotides: 5. Germline CDR1 and CDR2: MNHNS and SASEGT. The DNA for the CDR3 is TGTGCCAGCAGTGAAGCGAGGCAGGGGGCCCAGCCCCAGCATTTT. Its translation is CASSEARQGAQPQHF.